This TCR beta chain originates from a study of monozygotic twins with cystic fibrosis (dated by TCRdb to the early 2020s). In the study overall: About 3 micrograms of fragmented DNA went through approximately 14 PCR cycles to produce barcoded libraries. To assess genetic influence on V and J gene usage, the study compared TCR beta repertoires within and across 16 monozygotic twin pairs with cystic fibrosis. Ten female and six male twin pairs, aged roughly 2.0 to 40 years (median about 9 years) and mostly children and adolescents, were included in the cohort. On the day of blood sampling, twins were ranked among over a thousand cohort participants for weight-for-height and for FEVPerc (FEV1 disease centile). Data for three of the twin pairs had been reported previously in another context. General study outcomes and caveats: V gene usage was most similar to the co-twin in 13 of 16 pairs, and J usage was most similar to the co-twin in 8 of 16 pairs, which suggests genetic constraints. No association turned up between shared CDR3 numbers and age, concordance or disease severity, and the cohort was small. Nucleotide-identical clonotype sharing was significantly higher within monozygotic CF twin pairs than between unrelated CF individuals (P = 0.000026, Mann-Whitney). Simpson clonality was generally low (median roughly 0.009), which suggests a naive-dominated repertoire, and clonality was higher in the most severely affected patients.

TCR beta CDR3 regions were amplified by multiplex PCR using the immunoSEQ immune profiling system, following the manufacturer's instructions. Sequencing was performed on an Illumina NextSeq system. As for how the authors treated the data: Sequence data were processed on the immunoSEQ Analyzer platform, and clonality was computed as the square root of Simpson's index of productive rearrangements. Jensen-Shannon distance served as the measure of similarity in V and J usage, while OLGA was used to compute CDR3 generation probabilities. The researchers looked up shared CDR3 sequences in the immuneACCESS database (August 2020) and in VDJdb (December 2020). Here the immuneACCESS table is served through TCRdb, limited to in-frame sequences with V and J called. Missing clones are a known gap in these copies; in checked studies unresolved V genes cover under half, and the rest lacks a known reason. The V and J calls and clone size were taken over from that table, and D and trimming were inferred from the DNA. The sample table lists about 30,000 clones, 90% of them with a count of one. The ten largest account for 0.54% of the sample.

In regard to this clone: Its antigen remains unidentified. There are no base qualities to consult, and no much larger clone falls within one base.

The germline ends are 12 bases apart after V is trimmed by 3 bases and J by 1 base. Spanning cysteine to phenylalanine, the CDR3 consists of 15 amino acids. Left in the record is the CDR3 DNA by itself, 45 bases read in frame from the first base. CDR1 is given as SGHDT and CDR2 as YYEEEE, both from the germline V gene. The twin pairs came from the European Cystic Fibrosis Twin and Sibling Study Cohort, a cohort that recruited patients from roughly 160 CF clinics across 14 European countries. Zygosity and CFTR genotype were verified in-house, with zygosity tested by multiplex PCR of nine short tandem repeat loci. Peripheral blood was sampled from each twin, and clinical parameters were recorded on the day of blood sampling. Phenol/chloroform extraction was used to isolate genomic DNA from peripheral blood cells, and the DNA was then kept in TE buffer at 4 degrees C.

The source material was blood. This clonotype was obtained from a girl aged 2-10 years with cystic fibrosis. The chain was built from TRBV5-6 and TRBJ2-3; TRBD1 is a weak D gene call, 6 bases matching. CDR3 region: CASSSTGWGTDTQYF. In nucleotide form, the sequence is TGTGCCAGCAGCTCCACAGGGTGGGGCACAGATACGCAGTATTTT. The entire variable domain, with the stretches around the CDR3 drawn from the reference TRBV5-6 and TRBJ2-3 proteins, is DAGVTQSPTHLIKTRGQQVTLRCSPKSGHDTVSWYQQALGQGPQFIFQYYEEEERQRGNFPDRFSGHQFPNYSSELNVNALLLGDSALYLCASSSTGWGTDTQYFGPGTRLTVL.